This entry features one T cell receptor beta chain sequence. Its antigen is still unknown. The data stem from a study of chemoradiotherapy in HPV16-positive cancers. Study-level points and caveats: In HPV16-positive patients, HPV-responsive T-cell expansion tracked better recurrence-free survival.

Assay used: immunoSEQ multiplex PCR; TCRdb lists only in-frame clones, some missing. Of about 7,300 clones in the sample, roughly 87% were seen once. CDR3 length: 13 residues. The germline CDR1 and CDR2 sequences are LGHNA and YNFKEQ. With 0 bases removed from V and 7 bases from J, the gap between germline ends came to 7 bases. This clonotype was sampled from a human donor with HPV-associated anogenital cancer. This chain connects TRBV4-2 to TRBJ2-1; no reliable D call. The sample was blood, taken from a patient who underwent chemoradiotherapy. The CDR3 sequence is CASSQDIGNEQFF. As DNA, the CDR3 is TGTGCCAGCAGCCAAGATATAGGGAATGAGCAGTTCTTC.